Each of the 26 T cell receptor beta chains below was sequenced from the same sample in a study of cytomegalovirus exposure and HLA in healthy donors. Primers included in the PCR were 60 Vbeta and 13 Jbeta primers. Here immunoSEQ multiplex PCR was the method, and the copy in TCRdb shows in-frame clones only, minus some. The table lists roughly 150,000 clones, around 78% of them singletons. The sequenced sample was PBMCs. These receptors originate from a woman aged 18-35 years in good health and CMV-seronegative.

The CDR3 protein is CASSSGQGKTEAFF. The CDR3 DNA reads as TGTGCCAGCAGCTCGGGACAGGGAAAGACTGAAGCTTTCTTT. This chain links TRBV7-9 with TRBJ1-1; 9 bases are shared with TRBD1. This CDR3 spans 14 amino acids. The J segment lost 5 bases and the V segment lost 4 bases, leaving 5 bases of the junction unmatched. Germline V gene sequence: CDR1 SEHNR, CDR2 FQNEAQ (reference sequence).

The chain has TRBV7-9 and TRBJ1-2; no firm D call. Trimming took 5 bases from V and 7 from J, leaving 8 bases between them. Per germline, CDR1 SEHNR and CDR2 FQNEAQ (reference sequence). The CDR3 consists of 11 residues. The chain's CDR3 is CASSEPRGYTF. The CDR3 nucleotides read TGTGCCAGCAGCGAGCCCCGTGGCTACACCTTC.

The CDR3 spells CASSQVYMNTEAFF. In nucleotides, the CDR3 is TGCGCCAGCAGCCAAGTATACATGAACACTGAAGCTTTCTTT. The rearrangement joins TRBV4-1 to TRBJ1-1; D uncertain. Between the trimmed V and J ends, which lost 1 base and 0 bases, there was a span of 6 bases. Germline V lookup: CDR1 MGHRA, CDR2 YSYEKL. CDR3 size: 14 residues.

In regard to this clone: This CDR3 is also generated by other DNA sequences in the sample. The chain employs TRBV7-2 and TRBJ1-2; D ambiguous. Germline lookup yields CDR1 SGHTA and CDR2 FQGNSA. CDR3 length: 13 amino acids. Deletions cut 1 base from V and 4 bases from J, with 7 bases between. In DNA, the CDR3 is TGTGCCAGCAGCTTAGGGTCGGGCTATGGCTACACCTTC. Protein product: CASSLGSGYGYTF. Complete variable domain (other parts from reference TRBV7-2 and TRBJ1-2): GAGVSQSPSNKVTEKGKDVELRCDPISGHTALYWYRQSLGQGLEFLIYFQGNSAPDKSGLPSDRFSAERTGGSVSTLTIQRTQQEDSAVYLCASSLGSGYGYTFGSGTRLTVV.

This chain joins TRBV11-3 and TRBJ2-2, with D perhaps matching TRBD2 (6 bases). Germline V gene sequence: CDR1 SGHNT, CDR2 YENEEA. The CDR3 spans 14 residues. Trimming took off 6 bases at V and 4 bases at J, with 12 bases between the two ends. CDR3 sequence (DNA): TGTGCCAGCAGTTGGGACTTAATCACCGGGGAGCTGTTTTTT. It yields the protein CASSWDLITGELFF.

This clone was counted between two and nine times. The chain employs TRBV4-2 and TRBJ2-2; 9 bases map to TRBD2. Per germline, CDR1 LGHNA and CDR2 YNFKEQ. The junction had 3 bases not matched to a gene; V was cut back by 4 bases and J by 6 bases. The CDR3 length is 14 residues. CDR3 sequence (DNA): TGTGCCAGCAGCCGGACTAGCGAACCCGGGGAGCTGTTTTTT. It yields the protein CASSRTSEPGELFF.

CDR3 sequence (DNA): TGTGCCAGCAGCCCGGACAGGTACCAAGAGACCCAGTACTTC. Translating it yields CASSPDRYQETQYF. The chain combines TRBV11-2 with TRBJ2-5; 7 nucleotides line up with TRBD1. The CDR3 consists of 14 residues. Per germline, CDR1 SGHAT and CDR2 FQNNGV. J was trimmed by 0 bases and V by 5 bases; bases with no gene match: 3.

This clone was seen a single time. The germline gene is not matched at one end of the junction; a read error may be the cause. Other nucleotide sequences in the sample specify the same CDR3. The chain has TRBV7-3 and TRBJ1-5; the D is unclear. CDR1 and CDR2 (germline): SGHTA, FQGTGA. The CDR3 has 14 residues. In DNA, the CDR3 is TGTGCTAGCAGCCCGGAGGCGATGGTTCAGCCCCAGCATTTT. Translated: CASSPEAMVQPQHF.

J is TRBJ2-1 and V is TRBV7-2, with 7 nucleotides matching TRBD2. With V trimmed by 5 bases and J by 4 bases, 5 bases remained unmatched. The CDR3 is made up of 14 amino acids. Per germline, CDR1 SGHTA and CDR2 FQGNSA. This chain's CDR3 is CASSPGTTYNEQFF. In DNA, the CDR3 is TGTGCCAGCAGCCCAGGGACTACTTACAATGAGCAGTTCTTC.

The J gene is TRBJ1-5, the V gene TRBV7-9; 8 bases match TRBD1. This CDR3 region has 14 residues. CDR1 and CDR2 from the germline V gene are SEHNR and FQNEAQ (reference sequence). V lost 3 bases and J lost 5; bases outside the gene matches: 3. CDR3 region: CASSLDREYQPQHF. In DNA, the CDR3 is TGTGCCAGCAGCTTGGACAGGGAGTATCAGCCCCAGCATTTT.

This clone was recorded a few times. CDR3 sequence (DNA): TGTGCCAGCTCATCGCAAGAGACCCAGTACTTC. Its translation is CASSSQETQYF. The chain is built from TRBV18 and TRBJ2-5; D call uncertain. V was shortened by 5 bases and J by 2 bases, with 3 bases between the two germline ends. CDR1 KGHSH and CDR2 LQKENI come from the germline V gene. This CDR3 region has 11 residues.

CDR3 sequence (DNA): TGTGCCAGCAGCCCAGATGGAGGAGGGGGCAGGTCTAATGAAAAACTGTTTTTT. Its translation is CASSPDGGGGRSNEKLFF. The chain has TRBV9 and TRBJ1-4; TRBD1 matches 7 bases. This CDR3 is 18 amino acids long. V gave up 4 bases and J gave up 3 bases; unmatched junction bases: 15. Germline V lookup: CDR1 SGDLS, CDR2 YYNGEE.

The chain recombines TRBV5-6 with TRBJ2-3; D not certain. The CDR3 extends over 14 amino acids. V lost 1 base, J lost 2 bases, and 8 bases lay in between. The germline V gene has CDR1 SGHDT and CDR2 YYEEEE. The CDR3 DNA follows: TGTGCCAGCAGCTTGAGCGACCTCACAGATACGCAGTATTTT. Translated, it gives CASSLSDLTDTQYF.

The chain carries TRBV4-3 and TRBJ2-1, with 10 nucleotides matching TRBD2. The CDR3 has 15 amino acids. The ends lost 3 bases at V and 9 bases at J; junction bases unmatched: 8. The germline CDR1 and CDR2 sequences are LGHNA and YSLEER. The CDR3 sequence: CASSQLAGGHGEQFF. In DNA, the CDR3 is TGCGCCAGCAGCCAGTTAGCGGGGGGCCATGGTGAGCAGTTCTTC.

V usage is TRBV7-3 and J usage is TRBJ2-1; D unresolved. The V end lost 4 bases, the J end lost 4 bases, and 8 bases lay between the germline ends. Germline lookup yields CDR1 SGHTA and CDR2 FQGTGA. The CDR3 length is 13 residues. The CDR3 bases are TGTGCCAGCAGCTCCTCTGAGTACAATGAGCAGTTCTTC. Translation gives CASSSSEYNEQFF.

With respect to this clone: Other DNA variants within this sample encode the same CDR3. The V and J genes are TRBV27 and TRBJ2-7, with 7 bases matching TRBD2. The CDR3 runs to 14 residues. Losses at the gene ends were 3 bases for V and 4 bases for J; bases not matched to a gene: 6. Germline values: CDR1 MNHEY, CDR2 SMNVEV (reference sequence). The CDR3 protein is CASSLGGEGYEQYF. The CDR3 DNA is TGTGCCAGCAGTTTGGGGGGGGAGGGGTACGAGCAGTACTTC.

This clone was seen a single time. V gene TRBV2 combines with J gene TRBJ2-2; tentatively, D is TRBD2 (5 bases). Germline V gene sequence: CDR1 SNHLY, CDR2 FYNNEI. The CDR3 sequence is 15 residues long. With 6 bases removed from V and 0 bases from J, the gap between germline ends came to 11 bases. CDR3 region: CASRDRGPNTGELFF. The CDR3 coding sequence is TGTGCCAGCAGGGACCGAGGGCCGAACACCGGGGAGCTGTTTTTT.

The chain has TRBV7-9 and TRBJ1-1; D unclear. Trimming removed 5 bases at V and 10 bases at J, with 11 bases between. This CDR3 has 11 residues. Germline CDR1 and CDR2: SEHNR and FQNEAQ (reference sequence). CDR3 nucleotide sequence: TGTGCCAGCAGCCGCGAGGGAGGAGCTTTCTTT. Translating gives CASSREGGAFF. The complete variable domain, with remaining parts taken from reference TRBV7-9 and TRBJ1-1, reads DTGVSQNPRHKITKRGQNVTFRCDPISEHNRLYWYRQTLGQGPEFLTYFQNEAQLEKSRLLSDRFSAERPKGSFSTLEIQRTEQGDSAMYLCASSREGGAFFGQGTRLTVV.

This rearrangement joins TRBV5-4 to TRBJ2-7; 8 bases are shared with TRBD1. Germline V gene sequence: CDR1 SGHNT, CDR2 YYREEE (reference sequence). There are 13 residues in the CDR3. V was pared by 4 bases and J by 6 bases, with 6 bases of the junction left unmatched. The CDR3 protein is CASSLRGRGEQYV. DNA for the CDR3: TGTGCCAGCAGCCTCAGGGGGCGGGGCGAGCAGTACGTC.

The genes are TRBV2 and TRBJ2-1, with 9 nucleotides matching TRBD1. There are 13 residues in the CDR3. Germline V CDR1 and CDR2: SNHLY, FYNNEI. V shed 3 bases and J 14 bases; nucleotides not matched to a gene: 8. The CDR3 nucleotides read TGTGCCAGCAGTGAGGAACGACAGGGGGTTAAGTTCTTC. This encodes CASSEERQGVKFF.

The CDR3 protein is CASSTLAGGKFGNTIYF. In DNA form, the CDR3 reads TGTGCCAGCAGTACCCTCGCAGGGGGGAAATTTGGAAACACCATATATTTT. V is TRBV28 and J is TRBJ1-3, with 7 nucleotides matching TRBD1. J gave up 3 bases and V 5 bases, and 13 bases lay outside the gene matches. Germline V gene data show CDR1 as MDHEN and CDR2 as SYDVKM. The length of the CDR3 is 17 residues.

V gene TRBV5-6 combines with J gene TRBJ1-2, with D possibly matching TRBD1 (5 bases). There are 14 residues in the CDR3. Trimming took 8 bases from V and 3 from J, leaving 17 bases between them. Germline CDR1 is SGHDT and CDR2 is YYEEEE. The CDR3 DNA is TGTGCCAGTCGAAGCAGGGTCTTTGACTATGGCTACACCTTC. Protein: CASRSRVFDYGYTF.

V gene TRBV5-1 combines with J gene TRBJ2-3; 12 nucleotides align to TRBD2. Trimming removed 3 bases from V and 2 bases from J; junction bases left unmatched: 7. The CDR3 has 17 amino acids. The germline V gene encodes CDR1 SGHRS and CDR2 YFSETQ. CDR3 protein: CASSSYPSGGVTDTQYF. The CDR3 nucleotides are TGCGCCAGCAGCTCGTACCCTAGCGGGGGGGTCACAGATACGCAGTATTTT.

In its sample, this clone was seen a few times. This chain connects TRBV6-1 to TRBJ1-2; D is undetermined. Looked up from germline, CDR1 is MNHNS and CDR2 is SASEGT. V gave up 11 bases and J gave up 8 bases, with 18 bases separating them. The CDR3 totals 12 residues. CDR3 nucleotides: TGTGCCTCCACAACAGTGGGTGGGGGCTACACCTTC. Translated, it gives CASTTVGGGYTF.

This clone was observed a few times. V is TRBV6-5 and J is TRBJ2-1; 10 nucleotides align to TRBD2. The CDR3 has 15 residues. With 6 bases clipped from V and 8 bases from J, the junction kept 10 bases outside the gene matches. CDR1 and CDR2 from the germline V gene are MNHEY and SVGAGI. CDR3 residues: CASSLPTSGPHEQFF. DNA of the CDR3: TGTGCCAGCAGCCTTCCGACTAGCGGGCCCCATGAGCAGTTCTTC.

This chain connects TRBV19 to TRBJ1-2; TRBD1 might be the D (5 bases). Germline assignment: CDR1 LNHDA and CDR2 SQIVND (reference sequence). The length of the CDR3 is 13 residues. V was trimmed by 5 bases and J by 7 bases, leaving 14 bases between them. The CDR3 is CASSPQGISGYTF. The DNA of the CDR3 is TGTGCCAGTAGTCCGCAGGGAATCAGTGGCTACACCTTC.